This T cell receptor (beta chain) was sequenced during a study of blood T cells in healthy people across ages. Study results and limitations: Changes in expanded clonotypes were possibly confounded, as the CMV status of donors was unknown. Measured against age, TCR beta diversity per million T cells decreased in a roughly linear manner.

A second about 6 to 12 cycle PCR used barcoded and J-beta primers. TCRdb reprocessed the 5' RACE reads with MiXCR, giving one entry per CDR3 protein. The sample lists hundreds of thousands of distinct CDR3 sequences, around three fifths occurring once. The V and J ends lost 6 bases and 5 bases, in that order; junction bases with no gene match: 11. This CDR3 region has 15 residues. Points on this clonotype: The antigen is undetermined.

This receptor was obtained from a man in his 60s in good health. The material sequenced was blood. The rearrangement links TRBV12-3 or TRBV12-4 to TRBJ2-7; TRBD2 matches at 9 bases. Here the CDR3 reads CASSFSGAGGHEQYF. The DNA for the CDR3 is TGTGCCAGCAGCTTTAGCGGGGCGGGGGGGCACGAGCAGTACTTC.